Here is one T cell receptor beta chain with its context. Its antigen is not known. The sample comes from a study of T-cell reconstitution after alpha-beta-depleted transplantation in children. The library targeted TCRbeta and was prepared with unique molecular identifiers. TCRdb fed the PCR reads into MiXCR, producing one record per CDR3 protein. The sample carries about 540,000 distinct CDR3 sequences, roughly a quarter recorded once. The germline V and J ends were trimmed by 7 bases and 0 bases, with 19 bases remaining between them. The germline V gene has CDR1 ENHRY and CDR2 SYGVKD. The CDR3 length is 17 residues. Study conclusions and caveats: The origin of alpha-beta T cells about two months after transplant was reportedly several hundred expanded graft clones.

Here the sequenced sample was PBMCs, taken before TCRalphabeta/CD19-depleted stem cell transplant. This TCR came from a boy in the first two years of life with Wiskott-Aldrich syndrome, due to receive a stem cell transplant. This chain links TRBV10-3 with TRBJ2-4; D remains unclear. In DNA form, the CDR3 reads TGTGCCATCATGTGGGTGGGGAAACACATAGCCAAAAACATTCAGTACTTC. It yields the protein CAIMWVGKHIAKNIQYF.